The 15 T cell receptor beta chains in this list originate from one sample, sequenced in a study of cytomegalovirus exposure and HLA in healthy donors. The PCR used 60 Vbeta and 13 Jbeta primers. TCRdb's table, derived via immunoSEQ multiplex PCR, lists solely in-frame clones and lacks some. Found here are about 110,000 clones; the top ten clones hold under 7%. Sequencing was carried out using PBMCs. Every receptor here comes from a man aged 35 to 55 in good health and CMV-seropositive.

V is TRBV28 and J is TRBJ2-1; TRBD2 matches 8 bases. Germline V gene lookup returns CDR1 MDHEN and CDR2 SYDVKM. The CDR3 is 15 residues long. Germline trimming cut 4 bases from V and 10 bases from J; bases unmatched to any gene: 12. The CDR3 loop reads CASSSGRERESEQFF. CDR3 in DNA: TGTGCCAGCAGTTCCGGCAGGGAGCGGGAGTCGGAGCAGTTCTTC.

The chain recombines TRBV19 with TRBJ1-2, with a tentative D call TRBD1 (6 bases). The CDR3 extends over 12 amino acids. Trimming pared 7 bases from V and 6 bases from J, leaving 12 bases between. In germline, CDR1 is LNHDA, CDR2 SQIVND (reference sequence). The CDR3 is CASTTGWNGYTF. Here the CDR3 DNA reads TGTGCCAGTACTACAGGGTGGAATGGCTACACCTTC.

The chain employs TRBV5-1 and TRBJ2-5, with 8 bases that match TRBD2. V was pared by 4 bases and J by 1 base, with 6 bases of the junction left unmatched. Germline V gene data show CDR1 as SGHRS and CDR2 as YFSETQ. The CDR3 is 15 residues long. The CDR3 nucleotides are TGCGCCAGCAGCCCCCCCACTAGCGGCCAAGAGACCCAGTACTTC. Amino acid sequence: CASSPPTSGQETQYF. The full variable domain, rest sourced from reference TRBV5-1 and TRBJ2-5, is KAGVTQTPRYLIKTRGQQVTLSCSPISGHRSVSWYQQTPGQGLQFLFEYFSETQRNKGNFPGRFSGRQFSNSRSEMNVSTLELGDSALYLCASSPPTSGQETQYFGPGTRLLVL.

The chain recombines TRBV2 with TRBJ2-7, with 10 bases lining up with TRBD2. The CDR3 runs 14 residues. Per the germline V gene, CDR1 is SNHLY and CDR2 is FYNNEI. The trim removed 7 bases at V and 4 bases at J, leaving 7 bases unmatched. This chain's CDR3 is CASKVSSGSYEQYF. The CDR3, as DNA: TGTGCCAGCAAAGTTTCTAGCGGGAGTTACGAGCAGTACTTC.

The chain recombines TRBV6-5 with TRBJ1-4, with 7 nucleotides matching TRBD1. Trimming took 5 bases from V and 7 from J; bases not matched to a gene: 7. Germline values: CDR1 MNHEY, CDR2 SVGAGI. This CDR3 region has 14 residues. This CDR3 is CASSNTGVGEKLFF. CDR3 bases: TGTGCCAGCAGTAACACAGGGGTTGGTGAAAAACTGTTTTTT.

The V gene is TRBV7-9, the J gene TRBJ1-1; D remains ambiguous. Germline V gives CDR1 SEHNR, CDR2 FQNEAQ (reference sequence). The CDR3 extends over 16 amino acids. Trimming took off 5 bases at V and 0 bases at J, with 16 bases between the two ends. The CDR3 DNA follows: TGTGCCAGCAGCGCTCCTCGCGGTCTCATGAACACTGAAGCTTTCTTT. This codes for CASSAPRGLMNTEAFF.

This chain connects TRBV2 to TRBJ1-2, with 7 bases aligning to TRBD1. Germline assignment: CDR1 SNHLY and CDR2 FYNNEI. The CDR3 is 15 amino acids. V trimming: 6 bases; J trimming: 0 bases; junction bases outside the gene matches: 7. The chain's CDR3 is CASRGGQTPNYGYTF. CDR3 DNA: TGTGCCAGCAGGGGGGGACAGACGCCTAACTATGGCTACACCTTC.

This rearrangement joins TRBV27 to TRBJ2-7; 11 nucleotides align to TRBD1. CDR3 length equals 15 residues. Germline V gene data show CDR1 as MNHEY and CDR2 as SMNVEV (reference sequence). The V segment lost 5 bases and the J segment 3 bases; nucleotides outside the gene matches: 6. The chain's CDR3 is CASSRGTGGVYEQYF. DNA of the CDR3: TGTGCCAGCAGTCGAGGGACAGGGGGAGTCTACGAGCAGTACTTC.

The chain couples TRBV19 to TRBJ1-1; D possibly corresponds to TRBD1 (5 bases). Trimming pared 3 bases from V and 6 bases from J, leaving 11 bases between. Germline lookup yields CDR1 LNHDA and CDR2 SQIVND (reference sequence). This CDR3 has 13 residues. CDR3 loop: CASSMDIVSEAFF. CDR3 in DNA: TGTGCCAGTAGTATGGACATTGTTTCTGAAGCTTTCTTT. The whole variable domain, filled in from reference TRBV19 and TRBJ1-1, reads DGGITQSPKYLFRKEGQNVTLSCEQNLNHDAMYWYRQDPGQGLRLIYYSQIVNDFQKGDIAEGYSVSREKKESFPLTVTSAQKNPTAFYLCASSMDIVSEAFFGQGTRLTVV.

V gene TRBV21-1 combines with J gene TRBJ2-7; the D segment call TRBD2 is taken from the table without a DNA check. TRBV21-1 is designated a pseudogene. The CDR3 is made up of 15 amino acids. Written as DNA, the CDR3 is TGTGCCAGCAGCACCGGGCTTGGAGGGGAAACCGAGCAGTACTTC. This encodes CASSTGLGGETEQYF.

The J gene is TRBJ1-4, the V gene TRBV10-2, with 7 bases fitting TRBD1. The germline gives CDR1 WSHSY, CDR2 SAAADI. V lost 3 bases to trimming and J lost 5 bases; unmatched junction nucleotides: 6. The CDR3 spans 15 residues. This chain's CDR3 is CASSDRGSGNEKLFF. The CDR3, as DNA: TGCGCCAGCAGTGACAGGGGGTCCGGGAATGAAAAACTGTTTTTT.

This sequence joins TRBV5-1 and TRBJ2-1; 7 bases line up with TRBD2. CDR3 length: 16 amino acids. Trimming removed 4 bases from V and 4 bases from J; junction bases left unmatched: 11. Germline V gives CDR1 SGHRS, CDR2 YFSETQ. The CDR3 DNA sequence: TGCGCCAGCAGCACCCCGGGGGGAGGGCCGTACAATGAGCAGTTCTTC. Amino acids: CASSTPGGGPYNEQFF.

The chain recombines TRBV29-1 with TRBJ1-5; possible D gene TRBD1, 5 bases. The V gene lost 7 bases and the J gene lost 1 base, with 11 bases spanning the gap. From germline, CDR1 is SQVTM and CDR2 ANQGSEA. This CDR3 comprises 13 residues. CDR3 in amino acids: CSAQGGSNQPQHF. The CDR3 nucleotides read TGCAGCGCCCAGGGTGGCAGCAATCAGCCCCAGCATTTT.

V is TRBV15 and J is TRBJ1-2; 9 nucleotides line up with TRBD1. CDR3 length: 16 residues. Germline CDR1 and CDR2: LNHNV and YYDKDF (reference sequence). After removal of 4 bases from V and 2 bases from J, the junction contained 8 bases not matched to a gene. DNA of the CDR3: TGTGCCACCAGCACGGACAGGGGCCATTCGAACTATGGCTACACCTTC. Residues: CATSTDRGHSNYGYTF.

The chain recombines TRBV7-8 with TRBJ1-1; 7 nucleotides agree with TRBD1. The CDR3 extends over 12 amino acids. Per germline, CDR1 SGHVS and CDR2 FQNEAQ. The trim removed 5 bases at V and 4 bases at J, leaving 1 base unmatched. Here the CDR3 DNA reads TGTGCCAGCAGCCCAGGGGGCACTGAAGCTTTCTTT. Encoded protein: CASSPGGTEAFF.